Below, 9 T cell receptor beta chains from the same sample are listed, as sequenced in a study of control samples from healthy donors and cancer patients. Data came from immunoSEQ multiplex PCR; TCRdb stores just in-frame clones and leaves some out. The sample has roughly 130,000 clones; about 94% are singletons. The sequencing sample was made of blood. All receptors derive from a man aged 30 to 45 in good health.

V gene TRBV2 combines with J gene TRBJ1-6; TRBD1 matches 7 bases. The J segment lost 6 bases and the V segment lost 5 bases, leaving 4 bases of the junction unmatched. Germline V CDR1 and CDR2: SNHLY, FYNNEI. The CDR3 is made up of 14 amino acids. CDR3 nucleotides: TGTGCCAGCAGTCGGGACAGAAGTAATTCACCCCTCCACTTT. Protein product: CASSRDRSNSPLHF.

The V gene is TRBV6-1, the J gene TRBJ2-5; 8 bases align to TRBD1. V dropped 2 bases and J dropped 3; count of bases not matched to a gene: 8. The CDR3 loop spans 16 amino acids. Germline V gene lookup returns CDR1 MNHNS and CDR2 SASEGT. The CDR3 DNA is TGTGCCAGCAGTGAATACACCGGGACAGGTGAAGAGACCCAGTACTTC. It codes for CASSEYTGTGEETQYF.

This clone was seen only once. The chain employs TRBV30 and TRBJ1-3; D gene ambiguous. The CDR3 consists of 13 residues. Germline loops: CDR1 GTSNPN, CDR2 SVGIG (reference sequence). V was cut by 3 bases and J by 7 bases, with 13 bases left in between. The CDR3 region is CAWSGRSRNTIYF. CDR3 sequence (DNA): TGTGCCTGGAGCGGCCGGTCCCGGAACACCATATATTTT.

Only one count was recorded for this clone. This chain links TRBV7-2 with TRBJ1-1, with D unresolved. Germline V gene lookup returns CDR1 SGHTA and CDR2 FQGNSA. Deletions cut 3 bases from V and 0 bases from J, with 5 bases between. There are 13 residues in the CDR3. The CDR3 DNA reads TGTGCCAGCAGCTTTTCCCTGAACACTGAAGCTTTCTTT. As protein: CASSFSLNTEAFF.

This rearrangement joins TRBV29-1 to TRBJ1-2; 7 positions match TRBD1. Germline lookup yields CDR1 SQVTM and CDR2 ANQGSEA. With 7 bases clipped from V and 0 bases from J, the junction kept 5 bases outside the gene matches. This CDR3 is 13 amino acids long. CDR3 in amino acids: CSATGLANYGYTF. CDR3 nucleotide sequence: TGCAGCGCGACAGGGTTAGCTAACTATGGCTACACCTTC.

The V call is TRBV20-1, the J call TRBJ1-1; D gene unclear. Germline assignment: CDR1 DFQATT and CDR2 SNEGSKA (reference sequence). V lost 3 bases, J lost 5 bases, and 7 bases lay in between. The CDR3 consists of 11 residues. CDR3 residues: CSASSGTEAFF. The CDR3 coding sequence is TGCAGTGCTAGTTCCGGGACTGAAGCTTTCTTT.

V usage is TRBV5-1 and J usage is TRBJ2-3; a possible D gene is TRBD1 (5 bases). The CDR3 covers 14 residues. Trimming cost V 4 bases and J 0 bases, with 9 bases left between them. The germline gives CDR1 SGHRS, CDR2 YFSETQ. Here the CDR3 DNA reads TGCGCCAGCAGCCGTGCAGGGAGCACAGATACGCAGTATTTT. Its translation: CASSRAGSTDTQYF.

The V call is TRBV13, the J call TRBJ2-3; 7 bases are shared with TRBD2. V lost 2 bases, J lost 3 bases, and 5 bases stayed unmatched. The CDR3 consists of 15 residues. The germline V gene encodes CDR1 PRHDT and CDR2 FYEKMQ (reference sequence). Written as DNA, the CDR3 is TGTGCCAGCAGCTTACTCGGCGGGAGAACAGATACGCAGTATTTT. Residues: CASSLLGGRTDTQYF.

The gene calls are TRBV21-1 and TRBJ2-5; the D call in the table, TRBD2, was not verified against the DNA. TRBV21-1 is classified as a pseudogene. The CDR3 runs 15 residues. In nucleotides, the CDR3 is TGTGCCAGCAGGAAAGGACTAGCCATACAAGAGACCCAGTACTTC. Translated: CASRKGLAIQETQYF.